Below, 30 T cell receptor beta chains from the same sample are listed, as sequenced in a study of pediatric ulcerative colitis. The repertoire was sequenced with immunoSEQ multiplex PCR; TCRdb's copy has only in-frame clones and lacks some. Among roughly 70,000 clones listed, 86% were seen once. Sequencing was performed on blood. The receptors were sampled from a boy aged 10-17 years with severe ulcerative colitis.

The CDR3 bases are TGCGCCAGCGTCGGACAGGGGGCGATCTACGAGCAGTACTTC. Translation: CASVGQGAIYEQYF. This chain joins TRBV23-1 and TRBJ2-7; 11 bases are a match to TRBD1. TRBV23-1 falls under the ORF class, with uncertain function. The CDR3 spans 14 residues. V gave up 8 bases and J gave up 3 bases; unmatched junction bases: 6.

Remarks on this clone: The same CDR3 can be traced to other DNA sequences in this sample. The chain has TRBV11-2 and TRBJ2-5; D assignment may be TRBD1 or TRBD2 (7 bases each). CDR1 and CDR2 (germline): SGHAT, FQNNGV. The CDR3 loop spans 15 amino acids. V was pared by 2 bases and J by 2 bases, with 12 bases between. The CDR3, as DNA: TGTGCCAGCAGCTTAAGCCAGGGGGGGCAAGAGACCCAGTACTTC. It specifies CASSLSQGGQETQYF.

This chain connects TRBV6-1 to TRBJ2-7; the D is unclear. Germline V CDR1 and CDR2: MNHNS, SASEGT. The CDR3 loop spans 12 amino acids. V was shortened by 2 bases and J by 3 bases, with 5 bases between the two germline ends. CDR3 sequence (DNA): TGTGCCAGCAGTGAATGGAGCTACGAGCAGTACTTC. Protein sequence: CASSEWSYEQYF.

The CDR3 nucleotides read TGTGCCAGCAGTCTAAGGGGGGAATCCTACAATGAGCAGTTCTTC. Encoded protein: CASSLRGESYNEQFF. This rearrangement joins TRBV27 to TRBJ2-1; D could derive from TRBD1 or TRBD2 (6 bases each). CDR1 is MNHEY and CDR2 is SMNVEV in the germline V gene (reference sequence). The CDR3 has 15 residues. V was trimmed by 5 bases and J by 1 base, leaving 12 bases between them.

This clone has only one observation. CDR3 sequence: CASSPKASGGSYEQYF. The CDR3 coding sequence is TGTGCCAGCAGCCCGAAGGCTAGCGGGGGCTCCTACGAGCAGTACTTC. The V call is TRBV5-6, the J call TRBJ2-7; TRBD2 agrees at 10 bases. This CDR3 comprises 16 residues. Per the germline V gene, CDR1 is SGHDT and CDR2 is YYEEEE. V shed 4 bases, J shed 0 bases, and the junction held 7 bases outside the gene matches.

This clone was seen once. This chain links TRBV5-4 with TRBJ2-1; the D is unclear. V gave up 3 bases and J gave up 5 bases, with 12 bases separating them. The CDR3 covers 14 residues. Germline-derived CDR1 and CDR2 are SGHNT and YYREEE (reference sequence). The CDR3 is CASSSQDGNNEQFF. The CDR3 DNA is TGTGCCAGCAGCTCCCAGGACGGAAACAATGAGCAGTTCTTC.

The DNA of the CDR3 is TGTGCCAGCAGCTTAATTACTAGCGGGAGTGACGAGCAGTACTTC. It codes for CASSLITSGSDEQYF. The chain uses TRBV7-9 and TRBJ2-7, with 11 bases identical to TRBD2. The CDR3 is 15 amino acids. Germline lookup yields CDR1 SEHNR and CDR2 FQNEAQ (reference sequence). The trim removed 2 bases at V and 5 bases at J, leaving 5 bases unmatched.

V and J are TRBV7-2 and TRBJ2-1; 7 bases align to TRBD2. Per germline, CDR1 SGHTA and CDR2 FQGNSA. Losses at the gene ends were 0 bases for V and 4 bases for J; bases not matched to a gene: 6. This CDR3 is 16 amino acids long. CDR3 in amino acids: CASSLAGLGTYNEQFF. CDR3 DNA: TGTGCCAGCAGCTTAGCTGGACTAGGAACTTACAATGAGCAGTTCTTC.

The chain combines TRBV6-5 with TRBJ1-1; maybe TRBD1 (6 bases). V lost 0 bases and J 1 base, leaving 12 bases between the germline ends. Per the germline V gene, CDR1 is MNHEY and CDR2 is SVGAGI. The CDR3 is 16 residues long. The CDR3 sequence: CASSYSEWGQNTEAFF. The CDR3 bases are TGTGCCAGCAGTTACTCGGAATGGGGGCAGAACACTGAAGCTTTCTTT.

This chain uses TRBV6-4 with TRBJ2-3, with unresolved D. Germline CDR1 is MRHNA and CDR2 is SNTAGT. CDR3 length: 13 amino acids. Trimming stripped 3 bases from V and 2 bases from J, with 6 bases between. This CDR3 reads CASSDLTTDTQYF. CDR3 nucleotides: TGTGCCAGCAGTGATTTAACCACAGATACGCAGTATTTT.

This clone was observed a single time. This chain links TRBV12-5 with TRBJ1-1; D is unclear. V gave up 0 bases and J gave up 1 base, with 18 bases separating them. Looked up from germline, CDR1 is LGHNT and CDR2 is FRNRAP. The CDR3 is made up of 18 amino acids. CDR3: CASGLVPVTSVRNTEAFF. The CDR3 DNA sequence: TGTGCTAGTGGTTTGGTACCCGTCACGTCTGTGAGGAACACTGAAGCTTTCTTT.

The rearrangement links TRBV7-8 to TRBJ2-7, with D perhaps TRBD1 (6 bases). V lost 2 bases to trimming and J lost 2 bases, with 10 bases between them. The CDR3 is 14 residues long. The germline gives CDR1 SGHVS, CDR2 FQNEAQ. The chain's CDR3 is CASSLLQGPYEQYF. The CDR3 DNA follows: TGTGCCAGCAGCTTATTACAGGGCCCCTACGAGCAGTACTTC.

This chain uses TRBV29-1 with TRBJ2-1; 8 bases are a match to TRBD2. CDR3 size: 15 residues. Germline V gives CDR1 SQVTM, CDR2 ANQGSEA. V lost 7 bases and J lost 3; bases outside the gene matches: 11. Here the CDR3 DNA reads TGCAGCGCTCCGAGAATGGCGGGGGGCTACAATGAGCAGTTCTTC. Translating it yields CSAPRMAGGYNEQFF.

This sequence joins TRBV10-1 and TRBJ2-5, with TRBD2 matching over 13 bases. The CDR3 extends over 16 amino acids. V lost 6 bases and J lost 1; bases outside the gene matches: 5. Per the germline V gene, CDR1 is WNHNN and CDR2 is SYGVQD (reference sequence). For the CDR3, the DNA is TGCGCCAGCAGGGGACTAGCGGGGCGGCCCCAAGAGACCCAGTACTTC. This translates into CASRGLAGRPQETQYF.

The chain has TRBV25-1 and TRBJ2-3, with 9 bases that match TRBD1. V was pared by 1 base and J by 6 bases, with 8 bases of the junction left unmatched. Germline lookup yields CDR1 MGHDK and CDR2 SYGVNS. The CDR3 spans 16 residues. This CDR3 reads CASSESGQGPRDTQYF. Written as DNA, the CDR3 is TGTGCCAGCAGTGAATCGGGACAGGGTCCCAGGGATACGCAGTATTTT.

CDR3 bases: TGTGCCAGCAGCCCTTTTGGTCCGGGGACCTATGGCTACACCTTC. Translation gives CASSPFGPGTYGYTF. The chain uses TRBV14 and TRBJ1-2; D is perhaps TRBD1 (5 bases). The V and J ends lost 4 bases and 4 bases respectively, with 16 bases between them. Looked up from germline, CDR1 is SGHDN and CDR2 is FVKESK. The CDR3 loop spans 15 amino acids.

CDR3 bases: TGTGCCAGCAGCCGACCCGGACAGCATAACAACATTCAGTACTTC. It yields the protein CASSRPGQHNNIQYF. The rearrangement joins TRBV6-6 to TRBJ2-4, with a weak D call TRBD1 (6 bases). Germline values: CDR1 MNHNY, CDR2 SVGAGI (reference sequence). The CDR3 has 15 amino acids. V lost 6 bases and J 7 bases, leaving 19 bases between the germline ends.

The V call is TRBV29-1, the J call TRBJ2-7; 11 nucleotides match TRBD2. V shed 4 bases and J 0 bases; nucleotides not matched to a gene: 8. The CDR3 is 16 amino acids. Germline V gene sequence: CDR1 SQVTM, CDR2 ANQGSEA. The CDR3 spells CSVVLLAGEFSYEQYF. CDR3 bases: TGCAGCGTTGTACTACTAGCGGGAGAATTCTCCTACGAGCAGTACTTC.

V and J are TRBV4-2 and TRBJ2-7; TRBD1 is a possible D gene (6 bases). There are 16 residues in the CDR3. The V end lost 0 bases, the J end lost 3 bases, and 15 bases lay between the germline ends. The germline V gene encodes CDR1 LGHNA and CDR2 YNFKEQ. Here the CDR3 reads CASSQDASQGFYEQYF. Here the CDR3 DNA reads TGTGCCAGCAGCCAAGATGCCTCCCAGGGGTTCTACGAGCAGTACTTC.

The chain couples TRBV5-4 to TRBJ1-2, with D tentatively TRBD1 (6 bases). Trimming removed 3 bases at V and 4 bases at J, with 13 bases between. Germline CDR1 and CDR2: SGHNT and YYREEE (reference sequence). This CDR3 is 14 amino acids long. CDR3 loop: CASSSGTQVYGYTF. The CDR3 nucleotides read TGTGCCAGCAGCTCCGGGACACAAGTCTATGGCTACACCTTC.

V usage is TRBV30 and J usage is TRBJ2-2; D is unclear. Trimming shortened V by 3 bases and J by 2 bases, and 13 bases separated the two germline ends. Germline V gene sequence: CDR1 GTSNPN, CDR2 SVGIG (reference sequence). The CDR3 totals 15 residues. The CDR3 coding sequence is TGTGCCTGGAGGGTAAGGAGCACTAACACCGGGGAGCTGTTTTTT. Its protein product is CAWRVRSTNTGELFF. The variable domain in full, with the rest retrieved from reference TRBV30 and TRBJ2-2, is SQTIHQWPATLVQPVGSPLSLECTVEGTSNPNLYWYRQAAGRGLQLLFYSVGIGQISSEVPQNLSASRPQDRQFILSSKKLLLSDSGFYLCAWRVRSTNTGELFFGEGSRLTVL.

This rearrangement joins TRBV2 to TRBJ1-2, with D tentatively TRBD1 (5 bases). Trimming took 3 bases from V and 4 from J, leaving 15 bases between them. In germline, CDR1 is SNHLY, CDR2 FYNNEI. The CDR3 has 15 residues. CDR3 sequence: CASSDGHVPIYGYTF. The DNA of the CDR3 is TGTGCCAGCAGTGACGGACACGTCCCAATCTATGGCTACACCTTC.

This clone was found once. The V gene is TRBV4-3, the J gene TRBJ2-6; D uncertain. V gave up 5 bases and J gave up 1 base, with 9 bases separating them. CDR3 length: 15 residues. From germline, CDR1 is LGHNA and CDR2 YSLEER. The CDR3 region is CASSNSGSGANVLTF. DNA of the CDR3: TGCGCCAGCAGCAACTCGGGTTCTGGGGCCAACGTCCTGACTTTC.

This sequence joins TRBV2 and TRBJ1-4; D not certain. Germline CDR1 and CDR2: SNHLY and FYNNEI. This CDR3 region has 11 residues. V was shortened by 5 bases and J by 6 bases, with 4 bases between the two germline ends. CDR3 region: CASSFDEKLFF. The CDR3 region has the DNA TGTGCCAGCAGTTTTGATGAAAAACTGTTTTTT.

On this clone itself: An end of the junction differs from the germline gene, which may be a read error. V gene TRBV7-2 combines with J gene TRBJ2-1, with TRBD2 matching 10 bases. CDR1 and CDR2 (germline): SGHTA, FQGNSA. CDR3 length: 13 residues. The CDR3 nucleotides are TGTGCCAGCAGCAAGGGACTAGCGTACTTCTGGGTCTTC. Amino acids: CASSKGLAYFWVF. The whole variable domain, filled in from reference TRBV7-2 and TRBJ2-1, reads GAGVSQSPSNKVTEKGKDVELRCDPISGHTALYWYRQSLGQGLEFLIYFQGNSAPDKSGLPSDRFSAERTGGSVSTLTIQRTQQEDSAVYLCASSKGLAYFWVFGPGTRLTVL.

This rearrangement joins TRBV6-4 to TRBJ2-3, with 7 bases identical to TRBD2. The ends lost 0 bases at V and 4 bases at J; junction bases unmatched: 1. In germline, CDR1 is MRHNA, CDR2 SNTAGT. This CDR3 contains 14 residues. CDR3 protein: CASSDSGGPDTQYF. CDR3 coding DNA: TGTGCCAGCAGTGACTCGGGAGGGCCAGATACGCAGTATTTT.

The chain combines TRBV10-2 with TRBJ2-7; possibly TRBD2 for D (6 bases). V lost 1 base to trimming and J lost 6 bases, with 13 bases between them. Germline V lookup: CDR1 WSHSY, CDR2 SAAADI. There are 14 residues in the CDR3. The CDR3 here is CASSELVVGGEQYF. The CDR3 nucleotides are TGCGCCAGCAGTGAGTTGGTAGTCGGGGGCGAGCAGTACTTC.

V gene TRBV9 combines with J gene TRBJ2-5, with D tentatively TRBD2 (5 bases). The CDR3 runs to 14 residues. Germline-derived CDR1 and CDR2 are SGDLS and YYNGEE. V lost 7 bases and J lost 3, with 16 bases in between. CDR3 sequence: CASGVSGKKETQYF. CDR3 bases: TGTGCCAGCGGTGTATCCGGGAAAAAAGAGACCCAGTACTTC. Based on the CDR3 plus reference TRBV9 and TRBJ2-5, the full variable domain is DSGVTQTPKHLITATGQRVTLRCSPRSGDLSVYWYQQSLDQGLQFLIQYYNGEERAKGNILERFSAQQFPDLHSELNLSSLELGDSALYFCASGVSGKKETQYFGPGTRLLVL.

The rearrangement uses TRBV14 and TRBJ2-3; unclear D gene. This CDR3 contains 8 residues. Germline-derived CDR1 and CDR2 are SGHDN and FVKESK. Trimming stripped 3 bases from V and 11 bases from J, with 0 bases between. CDR3 in DNA: TGTGCCAGCAGCCAGCAGTATTTT. This sequence encodes CASSQQYF.

The chain combines TRBV19 with TRBJ2-5; D gene uncertain. CDR3 length equals 13 residues. Between the trimmed V and J ends, which lost 6 bases and 5 bases, there was a span of 13 bases. CDR1 LNHDA and CDR2 SQIVND come from the germline V gene (reference sequence). The CDR3 spells CASSDDKYETQYF. CDR3 sequence (DNA): TGTGCCAGTAGCGACGACAAGTACGAGACCCAGTACTTC. Supplemented by reference TRBV19 and TRBJ2-5, the full variable domain reads DGGITQSPKYLFRKEGQNVTLSCEQNLNHDAMYWYRQDPGQGLRLIYYSQIVNDFQKGDIAEGYSVSREKKESFPLTVTSAQKNPTAFYLCASSDDKYETQYFGPGTRLLVL.